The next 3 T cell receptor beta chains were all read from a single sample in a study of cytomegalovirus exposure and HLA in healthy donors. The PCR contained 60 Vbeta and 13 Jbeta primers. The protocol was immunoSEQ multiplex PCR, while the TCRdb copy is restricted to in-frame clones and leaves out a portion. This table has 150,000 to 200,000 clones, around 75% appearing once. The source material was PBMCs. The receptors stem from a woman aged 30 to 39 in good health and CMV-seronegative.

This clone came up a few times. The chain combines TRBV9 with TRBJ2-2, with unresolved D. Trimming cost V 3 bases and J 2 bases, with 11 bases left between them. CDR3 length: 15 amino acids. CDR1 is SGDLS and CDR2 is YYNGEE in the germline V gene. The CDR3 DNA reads TGTGCCAGCAGCGCCCCCGACAAAAACACCGGGGAGCTGTTTTTT. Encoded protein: CASSAPDKNTGELFF.

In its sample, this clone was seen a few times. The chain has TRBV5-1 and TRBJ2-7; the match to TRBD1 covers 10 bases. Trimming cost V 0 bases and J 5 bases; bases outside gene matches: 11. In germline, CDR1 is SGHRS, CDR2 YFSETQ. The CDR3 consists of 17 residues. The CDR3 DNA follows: TGCGCCAGCAGCTTGGTAGTAGGACAGGGGGTCAGGGACGAGCAGTACTTC. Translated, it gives CASSLVVGQGVRDEQYF.

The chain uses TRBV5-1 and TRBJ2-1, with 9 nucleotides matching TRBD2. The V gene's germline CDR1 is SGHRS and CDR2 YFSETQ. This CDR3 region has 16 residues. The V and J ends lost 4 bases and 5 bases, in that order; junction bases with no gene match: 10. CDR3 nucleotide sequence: TGCGCCAGCAGCCCCCGACTAGCGGAAACGAACAATGAGCAGTTCTTC. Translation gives CASSPRLAETNNEQFF.